One sample yielded the 27 T cell receptor beta chains listed below, sequenced in a study of T-cell reconstitution after alpha-beta-depleted transplantation in children. Preparation of the TCRbeta library was carried out with unique molecular identifiers. TCRdb analysed the PCR reads with MiXCR anew, one entry per CDR3 protein. The data hold about 340,000 distinct CDR3 sequences, with about a tenth observed a single time. The sequencing used PBMCs from the stem cell graft donor, collected from the stem cell graft. The receptors derive from a human donor who donated a stem cell graft to a child with acute lymphoblastic leukemia.

This clonotype appeared a few times. The chain couples TRBV20-1 to TRBJ2-1, with D unresolved. V was cut by 1 base and J by 5 bases, with 9 bases left in between. This CDR3 is 13 amino acids long. Germline values: CDR1 DFQATT, CDR2 SNEGSKA (reference sequence). DNA for the CDR3: TGCAGTGCTAGAGTACTACTAAACAATGAGCAGTTCTTC. Protein product: CSARVLLNNEQFF.

This clonotype was counted ten times or more. This chain uses TRBV7-2 with TRBJ2-1, with 9 bases matching TRBD1. The germline V gene encodes CDR1 SGHTA and CDR2 FQGNSA. This CDR3 contains 13 residues. Trimming at V came to 6 bases and at J to 9 bases, leaving 6 bases not matched to a gene. The CDR3 reads CASSFRQGGEQFF. CDR3 nucleotide sequence: TGTGCCAGCAGTTTTCGACAGGGGGGTGAGCAGTTCTTC.

The table lists this clonotype with a few counts. The chain is built from TRBV3-1 and TRBJ2-1; TRBD2 is a possible D gene (5 bases). The CDR3 has 12 amino acids. Trimming removed 4 bases at V and 9 bases at J, with 10 bases between. Germline assignment: CDR1 LGHDT and CDR2 YNNKEL (reference sequence). The CDR3 DNA sequence: TGTGCCAGCAGCCTTGGGAGAGGTGAGCAGTTCTTC. Its protein product is CASSLGRGEQFF.

This clonotype was observed a few times. The chain carries TRBV7-2 and TRBJ2-4; D possibly corresponds to TRBD1 (5 bases). The CDR3 totals 16 residues. Trimming shortened V by 5 bases and J by 3 bases, and 17 bases separated the two germline ends. Germline V gives CDR1 SGHTA, CDR2 FQGNSA. CDR3 protein: CASSPDGRVFKNIQYF. The CDR3 DNA is TGTGCCAGCAGCCCCGACGGCAGGGTATTCAAAAACATTCAGTACTTC.

This clonotype has only a few counts. The chain is built from TRBV4-1 and TRBJ2-3; a possible D gene is TRBD2 (6 bases). The CDR3 totals 18 residues. Deletions cut 3 bases from V and 4 bases from J, with 23 bases between. Germline V lookup: CDR1 MGHRA, CDR2 YSYEKL. CDR3 nucleotides: TGCGCCAGCAGCCACCCTAAGGGAAAAGGGAGGTTCCCAGATACGCAGTATTTT. As protein: CASSHPKGKGRFPDTQYF.

With regard to this clonotype: This may be a read error: a much more frequent sequence differs by one nucleotide. This sequence joins TRBV20-1 and TRBJ1-5, with D uncertain. CDR3 length: 14 amino acids. Germline CDR1 reads DFQATT; CDR2 reads SNEGSKA (reference sequence). The chain's CDR3 is CSASNPTYNQPRHF. The CDR3 nucleotides are TGCAGTGCTAGTAATCCCACCTACAATCAGCCCCGGCATTTT.

This clonotype was seen at least ten times. This chain links TRBV20-1 with TRBJ1-2, with TRBD1 as a possible D gene (6 bases). CDR3 length equals 15 residues. Germline V lookup: CDR1 DFQATT, CDR2 SNEGSKA (reference sequence). Trimming stripped 0 bases from V and 7 bases from J, with 18 bases between. The CDR3 region is CSARDYRGGGSGYTF. CDR3 coding DNA: TGCAGTGCTAGAGATTATAGAGGGGGAGGAAGTGGCTACACCTTC.

The chain combines TRBV10-1 with TRBJ2-7, with a tentative D call TRBD2 (5 bases). This CDR3 contains 15 residues. Germline values: CDR1 WNHNN, CDR2 SYGVQD (reference sequence). The V end was cut by 2 bases, the J end by 2 bases, with 13 bases between. CDR3 amino acids: CASSEPGVGAYEQYF. CDR3 nucleotide sequence: TGCGCCAGCAGTGAGCCCGGGGTTGGGGCCTACGAGCAGTACTTC.

The chain is built from TRBV11-2 and TRBJ2-7, with TRBD1 matching over 7 bases. The CDR3 has 12 amino acids. Trimming cost V 5 bases and J 6 bases; bases outside gene matches: 4. Germline lookup yields CDR1 SGHAT and CDR2 FQNNGV. The CDR3 DNA reads as TGTGCCAGCAGCAGAGACAGGGCCGAGCAGTACTTC. Residues: CASSRDRAEQYF.

This clonotype has only a few counts. This chain joins TRBV7-2 and TRBJ2-5; the D gene is possibly TRBD2 (6 bases). The V gene's germline CDR1 is SGHTA and CDR2 FQGNSA. This CDR3 has 13 residues. V shed 5 bases and J shed 5 bases, with 12 bases lying between them. The CDR3 sequence: CASSAGSRETQYF. Written as DNA, the CDR3 is TGTGCCAGCAGCGCCGGGAGTAGGGAGACCCAGTACTTC.

V gene TRBV29-1 combines with J gene TRBJ2-2; 7 bases are a match to TRBD2. The J segment lost 4 bases and the V segment lost 7 bases, leaving 12 bases of the junction unmatched. CDR3 length: 15 amino acids. From germline, CDR1 is SQVTM and CDR2 ANQGSEA. CDR3 protein: CSGWEGRGGTGELFF. The CDR3 coding sequence is TGCAGCGGCTGGGAAGGGAGGGGAGGCACCGGGGAGCTGTTTTTT.

In this sample, this clonotype turned up a few times. The CDR3: CASNGLYNEQFF. The CDR3 DNA is TGTGCCAGCAATGGACTCTACAATGAGCAGTTCTTC. The gene calls are TRBV25-1 and TRBJ2-1; tentatively, D is TRBD2 (5 bases). Germline V gene data show CDR1 as MGHDK and CDR2 as SYGVNS. Trimming removed 7 bases from V and 3 bases from J, with 7 bases in between. The CDR3 loop spans 12 amino acids.

In this sample, this clonotype turned up a few times. J is TRBJ1-5 and V is TRBV4-2; D ambiguous. Trimming removed 0 bases from V and 2 bases from J, with 20 bases in between. Germline assignment: CDR1 LGHNA and CDR2 YNFKEQ. The length of the CDR3 is 19 residues. The CDR3 DNA sequence: TGTGCCAGCAGCCAAGAAGGGTACCCGATAAGTGTGGGCAATCAGCCCCAGCATTTT. Protein product: CASSQEGYPISVGNQPQHF.

This clonotype turned up a few times. V and J are TRBV12-3 or TRBV12-4 and TRBJ1-5; D remains unclear. The length of the CDR3 is 13 residues. V lost 6 bases and J 7 bases, leaving 13 bases between the germline ends. The CDR3 DNA follows: TGTGCCAGCAGCCCGAACCTAGGGCAGCCCCAGCATTTT. This codes for CASSPNLGQPQHF.

This clonotype has only a few counts. The chain uses TRBV18 and TRBJ2-2; unclear D gene. Germline CDR1 is KGHSH and CDR2 is LQKENI. Between the trimmed V and J ends, which lost 0 bases and 6 bases, there was a span of 8 bases. The CDR3 contains 14 residues. In nucleotides, the CDR3 is TGTGCCAGCTCACCACCGAGCCAGGCCGGGGAGCTGTTTTTT. Its protein product is CASSPPSQAGELFF.

In its sample, this clonotype was seen many times. The chain joins TRBV4-2 to TRBJ2-2, with D possibly TRBD1 on 5 matching bases. The germline CDR1 and CDR2 sequences are LGHNA and YNFKEQ. There are 16 residues in the CDR3. Deletions cut 4 bases from V and 2 bases from J, with 14 bases between. CDR3 coding DNA: TGTGCCAGCAGCCCGAGCCCAGGGAAAAACACCGGGGAGCTGTTTTTT. Encoded protein: CASSPSPGKNTGELFF.

Only a few counts were recorded for this clonotype. DNA of the CDR3: TGTGCCAGCAGCCCGGGACAGGGGCATCAGCCCCAGCATTTT. Encoded protein: CASSPGQGHQPQHF. The chain combines TRBV7-2 with TRBJ1-5; 10 bases line up with TRBD1. The germline V gene has CDR1 SGHTA and CDR2 FQGNSA. The V segment lost 5 bases and the J segment 5 bases; nucleotides outside the gene matches: 3. The CDR3 is 14 residues long.

The rearrangement joins TRBV4-2 to TRBJ2-1; maybe TRBD2 (6 bases). The CDR3 covers 16 residues. Germline values: CDR1 LGHNA, CDR2 YNFKEQ. V lost 2 bases, J lost 1 base, and 12 bases lay in between. The CDR3 DNA reads TGTGCCAGCAGCCAATTTGGAGGGAATTCCTACAATGAGCAGTTCTTC. It is translated as CASSQFGGNSYNEQFF.

The chain links TRBV5-1 to TRBJ2-6; D remains ambiguous. From germline, CDR1 is SGHRS and CDR2 YFSETQ. V was pared by 0 bases and J by 3 bases, with 10 bases between. The CDR3 covers 16 residues. The CDR3 region is CASSLEASFGANVLTF. Written as DNA, the CDR3 is TGCGCCAGCAGCTTGGAGGCGAGTTTTGGGGCCAACGTCCTGACTTTC.

Turning to this clonotype: This is likely a read error, given that the CDR3 carries no conserved phenylalanine or tryptophan at its end. The chain carries TRBV9 and TRBJ2-1, with D hard to call. V was clipped by 3 bases and J by 0 bases, with 4 bases between them. CDR1 and CDR2 from the germline V gene are SGDLS and YYNGEE. CDR3 length: 13 amino acids. The CDR3 region is CASSGDSYNEQFL. The CDR3 DNA reads TGTGCCAGCAGCGGTGACTCCTACAATGAGCAGTTCTTG.

This clonotype was seen a handful of times. The J gene is TRBJ2-1, the V gene TRBV19, with D uncertain. The V end was cut by 3 bases, the J end by 3 bases, with 9 bases between. Germline V gene lookup returns CDR1 LNHDA and CDR2 SQIVND (reference sequence). There are 14 residues in the CDR3. CDR3 coding DNA: TGTGCCAGTAGTATTGGCAGCGACTACAATGAGCAGTTCTTC. This gives the protein CASSIGSDYNEQFF. Drawing the rest from reference TRBV19 and TRBJ2-1, the complete variable domain is DGGITQSPKYLFRKEGQNVTLSCEQNLNHDAMYWYRQDPGQGLRLIYYSQIVNDFQKGDIAEGYSVSREKKESFPLTVTSAQKNPTAFYLCASSIGSDYNEQFFGPGTRLTVL.

The chain links TRBV5-1 to TRBJ1-6; possible D gene TRBD1, 6 bases. The V gene's germline CDR1 is SGHRS and CDR2 YFSETQ. This CDR3 spans 16 amino acids. V was pared by 1 base and J by 6 bases, with 14 bases between. Here the CDR3 DNA reads TGCGCCAGCAGCTTGTTCCCGGCCAGGGGTAATTCACCCCTCCACTTT. Translation: CASSLFPARGNSPLHF.

The table lists this clonotype with a few counts. This rearrangement joins TRBV29-1 to TRBJ2-4; D is unresolved. Germline CDR1 and CDR2: SQVTM and ANQGSEA. CDR3 length: 13 residues. V was shortened by 4 bases and J by 0 bases, with 7 bases between the two germline ends. CDR3 protein: CSVVWVAKNIQYF. The CDR3 nucleotides are TGCAGCGTTGTATGGGTAGCCAAAAACATTCAGTACTTC. Together with reference TRBV29-1 and TRBJ2-4, the CDR3 gives the full variable domain: SAVISQKPSRDICQRGTSLTIQCQVDSQVTMMFWYRQQPGQSLTLIATANQGSEATYESGFVIDKFPISRPNLTFSTLTVSNMSPEDSSIYLCSVVWVAKNIQYFGAGTRLSVL.

Written as DNA, the CDR3 is TGTGCCAGCAGCTTAGAGGCTAGCGGGACTACGAACACCGGGGAGCTGTTTTTT. It encodes CASSLEASGTTNTGELFF. The chain uses TRBV11-2 and TRBJ2-2; the match to TRBD2 covers 9 bases. CDR3 size: 18 residues. The J segment lost 0 bases and the V segment lost 0 bases, leaving 5 bases of the junction unmatched. Germline CDR1 reads SGHAT; CDR2 reads FQNNGV.

This clonotype was counted many times. The chain combines TRBV12-3 or TRBV12-4 with TRBJ2-2; 10 positions match TRBD2. The CDR3 is made up of 16 amino acids. With 5 bases clipped from V and 4 bases from J, the junction kept 7 bases outside the gene matches. The CDR3 DNA follows: TGTGCCAGCAGTCCACAGCGGGAGGGTAGCACCGGGGAGCTGTTTTTT. As protein: CASSPQREGSTGELFF.

This clonotype has just a few counts. The J gene is TRBJ2-7, the V gene TRBV5-1, with 9 bases matching TRBD1. The CDR3 extends over 14 amino acids. V lost 4 bases and J lost 3; bases outside the gene matches: 5. Germline lookup yields CDR1 SGHRS and CDR2 YFSETQ. The CDR3 DNA follows: TGCGCCAGCAGCCCAGGGGACAGGGTCTACGAGCAGTACTTC. It translates to CASSPGDRVYEQYF.

This clonotype was seen at least ten times. The chain joins TRBV7-3 to TRBJ2-7, with TRBD2 matching over 7 bases. This CDR3 comprises 14 residues. V was clipped by 2 bases and J by 1 base; unmatched bases: 2. CDR1 and CDR2 from the germline V gene are SGHTA and FQGTGA. The CDR3: CASSLLGGSYEQYF. The CDR3 region has the DNA TGTGCCAGCAGCTTACTGGGGGGGTCCTACGAGCAGTACTTC. The full variable domain, in which reference TRBV7-3 and TRBJ2-7 provide the parts outside the CDR3, is GAGVSQTPSNKVTEKGKYVELRCDPISGHTALYWYRQSLGQGPEFLIYFQGTGAADDSGLPNDRFFAVRPEGSVSTLKIQRTERGDSAVYLCASSLLGGSYEQYFGPGTRLTVT.